This entry features one T cell receptor (beta chain) sequence. One end of the junction is discordant with germline, which a read error may explain. This sample was taken from a study of blood T cell repertoires in COVID-19. Whole-study context: Sources were T cells, B-cell-depleted T cells, or PBMCs; the material itself was cDNA or gDNA.

Produced via immunoSEQ multiplex PCR; TCRdb's table is partial and in-frame only. The sample consists of 140,000 to 150,000 clones, about nine tenths of them appearing once. Per germline, CDR1 LGHDT and CDR2 YNNKEL (reference sequence). This CDR3 contains 15 residues. The sample taken for sequencing was peripheral blood. The sequence was obtained from a man older than 75 with acute or convalescent COVID-19. This chain uses TRBV3-1 (or the pseudogene TRBV3-2) with TRBJ1-3; 7 bases are shared with TRBD1. This CDR3 reads CASSQDRVSGNTIYF. The CDR3 nucleotides read TGTGCCAGCAGTCAAGACAGGGTTTCTGGAAACACCATATATTTT.